This is a list of T cell receptor beta chains from one sample in a study of immunodeficiency. Some clones are missing from TCRdb's copy, which holds only in-frame ones; the method was immunoSEQ multiplex PCR. The table records 970 or so clones, approximately 90% of them present only once. Material: CD4+ T cells from blood. The receptors shown here come from a female donor. Each CDR3 is given with its conserved first and last residue.

v_gene,j_gene,CDR3aa
TRBV5-4,TRBJ2-7,CASSSRRTSGNHEQYF
TRBV19,TRBJ1-2,CASSSPGANSYGYTF
TRBV27,TRBJ2-2,CASSLTSGPPGAGELFF
TRBV5-1,TRBJ1-6,CASSLEGVHNSPLHF
TRBV5-1,TRBJ2-3,CASSPLSGGQRSTDTQYF
TRBV7-9,TRBJ1-5,CASSLGTALSNQPQHF
TRBV7-2,TRBJ1-4,CASSAGPERGTLFF
TRBV6-2/TRBV6-3,TRBJ2-1,CASSLTRSYNEQFF
TRBV6-5,TRBJ1-4,CASSLGTGKLFF
TRBV13,TRBJ2-1,CASSLRWETLIYNEQFF
TRBV21-1,TRBJ2-7,CASIPSGSPSYEQYF
TRBV6-1,TRBJ1-2,CASSEIGIGYTF
TRBV6-5,TRBJ1-1,CASSYGGRLNTEAFF
TRBV5-6,TRBJ2-6,CASSLAGLSGANVLTF
TRBV19,TRBJ2-5,CASSITSPGRGETQYF
TRBV5-1,TRBJ2-5,CASSLWGYQETQYF
TRBV30,TRBJ2-3,CAWSYSTSGGSERTDTQYF
TRBV5-4,TRBJ2-1,CASSLRTRQANEQFF
TRBV4-1,TRBJ2-5,CASSQLGGTETQYF
TRBV18,TRBJ1-3,CASSPFGTSGNTIYF
TRBV7-9,TRBJ1-2,CASSLDRGGGYTF
TRBV5-1,TRBJ1-2,CASSLTTSQGAGYTF
TRBV2,TRBJ1-3,CASRRQGGVTIYF
TRBV19,TRBJ1-1,CASSMDPEAFF
TRBV3-1/TRBV3-2,TRBJ1-3,CASSQAGTGLNTIYF
TRBV25-1,TRBJ2-3,CASSFSTDTQYF
TRBV12-3/TRBV12-4,TRBJ2-7,CASGLQGLYEQYF
TRBV7-9,TRBJ2-3,CASRGRRLTDTQYF
TRBV14,TRBJ1-2,CASSQGRAGLDGYTF
TRBV30,TRBJ1-6,CAWANDRGNSPLHF
TRBV5-1,TRBJ1-1,CASSLGDRSLVEAFF